This T cell receptor (beta chain) emerged from a study of shared clonotypes between healthy human individuals. Study-level background: Each donor contributed plates that comprised three CD4 naive, three CD4 memory, two CD8 naive and one CD8 memory.

The run depth of the assay was deep. Some clones are missing from TCRdb's copy, which holds only in-frame ones; the method was immunoSEQ multiplex PCR. The table lists 2 million to 3 million clones, 80% to 95% of them singletons, with about 0.38% in the top ten. About this clone itself: Its antigen is unknown.

The CDR3 runs 15 residues. Germline V gives CDR1 ENHRY, CDR2 SYGVKD. Trimming cost V 6 bases and J 5 bases; bases outside gene matches: 2. Study results and limitations: Memory subsets had estimated richness that was generally smaller than that of naive subsets.

Sequencing input: naive CD4+ T cells from PBMCs. As to subset: CD45RA+ positively selected. This sequence originates from a man younger than 30 in good health. Some clones in this sample may be carry-over from other donors' samples. The chain employs TRBV10-3 and TRBJ2-1, with 15 bases identical to TRBD2. In nucleotides, the CDR3 is TGTGCCATCAGGGGGACTAGCGGGAGGAACAATGAGCAGTTCTTC. This gives the protein CAIRGTSGRNNEQFF.